Below are 23 T cell receptor beta chains sequenced from a single sample in a study of blood T cell repertoires in COVID-19 (dated by TCRdb to the early 2020s). The library was made by the immunoSEQ multiplex PCR assay. TCRdb holds this immuneACCESS table with in-frame rearrangements only. Some clones are missing; in checked studies, unresolved V genes explain under half, and the rest has no known cause. In all, the sample holds some 160,000 clones, and about four fifths of those were seen once. Around 3.2% of the sample belongs to the ten largest clones. Source material: PBMCs or T cells enriched from blood (not recorded which). These receptors all come from a woman aged 60-75 years who had recovered from COVID-19.

This chain connects TRBV5-6 to TRBJ2-7; the match to TRBD2 covers 11 bases. V dropped 0 bases and J dropped 0; count of bases not matched to a gene: 5. This CDR3 has 17 amino acids. CDR1 is SGHDT, CDR2 YYEEEE, per germline. DNA of the CDR3: TGTGCCAGCAGCTTGGCACTAGCGGGGGACCTCTCCTACGAGCAGTACTTC. Its translation is CASSLALAGDLSYEQYF.

This clone was detected once. This chain joins TRBV11-2 and TRBJ2-3, with D tentatively TRBD1 (5 bases). The CDR3 has 15 amino acids. The germline CDR1 and CDR2 sequences are SGHAT and FQNNGV. V lost 5 bases and J lost 3, with 15 bases in between. The CDR3 bases are TGTGCCAGCAGCCAGTGGGTGGGGCCTACAGATACGCAGTATTTT. Protein: CASSQWVGPTDTQYF.

The V gene is TRBV18, the J gene TRBJ1-2; 7 nucleotides align to TRBD1. Germline V CDR1 and CDR2: KGHSH, LQKENI. Trimming removed 0 bases from V and 4 bases from J; junction bases left unmatched: 5. The CDR3 length is 15 residues. The CDR3 nucleotides read TGTGCCAGCTCACCACCAAGACAGGGCAGCTATGGCTACACCTTC. Amino acid sequence: CASSPPRQGSYGYTF. Combining the CDR3 with reference TRBV18 and TRBJ1-2 gives the whole variable domain NAGVMQNPRHLVRRRGQEARLRCSPMKGHSHVYWYRQLPEEGLKFMVYLQKENIIDESGMPKERFSAEFPKEGPSILRIQQVVRGDSAAYFCASSPPRQGSYGYTFGSGTRLTVV.

The chain is built from TRBV19 and TRBJ2-3, with 7 bases aligning to TRBD1. The CDR3 runs 13 residues. CDR1 and CDR2 from the germline V gene are LNHDA and SQIVND (reference sequence). V was pared by 3 bases and J by 10 bases, with 7 bases of the junction left unmatched. Here the CDR3 DNA reads TGTGCCAGTAGTATCAGTTCACAGGGGTCGCAGTATTTT. The encoded protein is CASSISSQGSQYF.

The chain joins TRBV5-1 to TRBJ2-7; tentatively, D is TRBD1 (6 bases). The CDR3 runs 15 residues. Germline V gene sequence: CDR1 SGHRS, CDR2 YFSETQ. V was clipped by 0 bases and J by 2 bases, with 12 bases between them. CDR3 DNA sequence: TGCGCCAGCAGCTTGGGTCAGGGGAGCCCCTACGAGCAGTACTTC. Translated, it gives CASSLGQGSPYEQYF. Drawing the rest from reference TRBV5-1 and TRBJ2-7, the complete variable domain is KAGVTQTPRYLIKTRGQQVTLSCSPISGHRSVSWYQQTPGQGLQFLFEYFSETQRNKGNFPGRFSGRQFSNSRSEMNVSTLELGDSALYLCASSLGQGSPYEQYFGPGTRLTVT.

This clone was seen a single time. The rearrangement joins TRBV7-5 to TRBJ2-1; TRBD1 reflects the table's D call only, with no check against the DNA. TRBV7-5 is shown as a pseudogene. This CDR3 spans 15 amino acids. The CDR3 sequence: CARSFRDRAYNEQFF. The CDR3 DNA follows: TGTGCCAGAAGCTTCCGGGACAGGGCCTACAATGAGCAGTTCTTC.

Here the CDR3 reads CASSSPGGLSNQPQHF. The CDR3 DNA reads as TGTGCCAGTAGTTCTCCAGGGGGCCTTAGCAATCAGCCCCAGCATTTT. The chain recombines TRBV19 with TRBJ1-5, with 8 bases lining up with TRBD1. Germline values: CDR1 LNHDA, CDR2 SQIVND (reference sequence). J gave up 0 bases and V 5 bases, and 6 bases lay outside the gene matches. CDR3 length: 16 residues.

The CDR3 here is CASSWFETGDPGNTIYF. The CDR3, as DNA: TGTGCCAGCAGCTGGTTTGAGACAGGGGATCCTGGAAACACCATATATTTT. J is TRBJ1-3 and V is TRBV3-1 (or the pseudogene TRBV3-2); 8 bases align to TRBD1. J gave up 2 bases and V 5 bases, and 11 bases lay outside the gene matches. The CDR3 is made up of 17 amino acids. Germline V gives CDR1 LGHDT, CDR2 YNNKEL (reference sequence).

This clone was counted between two and nine times. The rearrangement joins TRBV19 to TRBJ1-1; 7 nucleotides align to TRBD1. V trimming: 8 bases; J trimming: 4 bases; junction bases outside the gene matches: 1. Per the germline V gene, CDR1 is LNHDA and CDR2 is SQIVND (reference sequence). There are 11 residues in the CDR3. The CDR3 DNA reads TGTGCCAGTCACAGGGGCACTGAAGCTTTCTTT. It specifies CASHRGTEAFF.

This chain links TRBV4-2 with TRBJ2-1; 7 bases are shared with TRBD2. J lost 2 bases, V lost 1 base, and 2 bases had no gene match. This CDR3 spans 15 amino acids. Germline CDR1 reads LGHNA; CDR2 reads YNFKEQ. The CDR3 DNA reads as TGTGCCAGCAGCCAAGTGGCGGGAGCCTACAATGAGCAGTTCTTC. Translation gives CASSQVAGAYNEQFF.

This clone was seen only a few times. This chain connects TRBV11-2 to TRBJ2-2; TRBD2 is a possible D gene (6 bases). V was pared by 5 bases and J by 1 base, with 17 bases between. CDR1 and CDR2 (germline): SGHAT, FQNNGV. This CDR3 has 17 amino acids. CDR3 sequence reads: CASSLGGVNLNTGELFF. CDR3 DNA: TGTGCCAGCAGCCTGGGGGGAGTCAATCTGAACACCGGGGAGCTGTTTTTT.

This clone is a singleton in its sample. The genes are TRBV27 and TRBJ1-1, with D possibly TRBD1 on 5 matching bases. Trimming shortened V by 5 bases and J by 3 bases, and 13 bases separated the two germline ends. The CDR3 sequence is 14 residues long. Germline CDR1 is MNHEY and CDR2 is SMNVEV (reference sequence). DNA for the CDR3: TGTGCCAGCAGTGTTCAGGGTGGGGACACTGAAGCTTTCTTT. This sequence encodes CASSVQGGDTEAFF.

V gene TRBV25-1 combines with J gene TRBJ1-1, with 10 bases fitting TRBD1. The CDR3 sequence is 14 residues long. Germline V lookup: CDR1 MGHDK, CDR2 SYGVNS. V gave up 4 bases and J gave up 5 bases; unmatched junction bases: 4. CDR3 residues: CASSVRTGGTEAFF. CDR3 sequence (DNA): TGTGCCAGCAGTGTTCGGACAGGGGGGACTGAAGCTTTCTTT. The full variable domain, its missing parts supplied by reference TRBV25-1 and TRBJ1-1, is EADIYQTPRYLVIGTGKKITLECSQTMGHDKMYWYQQDPGMELHLIHYSYGVNSTEKGDLSSESTVSRIRTEHFPLTLESARPSHTSQYLCASSVRTGGTEAFFGQGTRLTVV.

The rearrangement uses TRBV6-5 and TRBJ1-6; the D gene is possibly TRBD1 (5 bases). The CDR3 totals 15 residues. V was trimmed by 4 bases and J by 7 bases, leaving 14 bases between them. Germline V CDR1 and CDR2: MNHEY, SVGAGI. The CDR3 sequence is CASSWMAGLNSPLHF. The CDR3 DNA is TGTGCCAGCAGTTGGATGGCAGGGTTGAATTCACCCCTCCACTTT.

In this sample, this clone turned up once. The rearrangement links TRBV10-3 to TRBJ2-1; maybe TRBD1 (5 bases). V was trimmed by 5 bases and J by 3 bases, leaving 11 bases between them. The CDR3 spans 14 residues. Looked up from germline, CDR1 is ENHRY and CDR2 is SYGVKD. Written as DNA, the CDR3 is TGTGCCATCAGTAGATCGGACAACTACAATGAGCAGTTCTTC. This codes for CAISRSDNYNEQFF.

The CDR3 loop reads CASRTGQGAVRYSEAFF. CDR3 coding DNA: TGTGCCAGCAGAACGGGACAGGGGGCGGTGAGATACTCTGAAGCTTTCTTT. The V gene is TRBV21-1, the J gene TRBJ1-1; the table's D gene call, TRBD1, was not cross checked with the DNA. TRBV21-1 represents a pseudogene. This CDR3 is 17 amino acids long.

J is TRBJ1-2 and V is TRBV2; TRBD1 agrees at 9 bases. V lost 3 bases to trimming and J lost 6 bases; unmatched junction nucleotides: 17. The CDR3 is 18 amino acids. From germline, CDR1 is SNHLY and CDR2 FYNNEI. CDR3 protein: CASSETRTGAAGSDGYTF. For the CDR3, the DNA is TGTGCCAGCAGTGAGACCCGGACAGGGGCCGCAGGCTCCGATGGCTACACCTTC.

V usage is TRBV6-1 and J usage is TRBJ1-3; TRBD1 matches 10 bases. J was trimmed by 6 bases and V by 2 bases; bases with no gene match: 4. Germline V gene sequence: CDR1 MNHNS, CDR2 SASEGT. The length of the CDR3 is 15 residues. DNA for the CDR3: TGTGCCAGCAGTGAACCGGGACAGGGGACAAACACCATATATTTT. Its protein is CASSEPGQGTNTIYF.

The chain recombines TRBV15 with TRBJ2-5; no firm D call. The V gene's germline CDR1 is LNHNV and CDR2 YYDKDF (reference sequence). V gave up 4 bases and J gave up 2 bases, with 5 bases separating them. The CDR3 contains 12 residues. CDR3: CATSMEQETQYF. The CDR3 DNA follows: TGTGCCACCAGCATGGAGCAAGAGACCCAGTACTTC.

The V and J genes are TRBV11-2 and TRBJ2-7; D is unclear. The germline CDR1 and CDR2 sequences are SGHAT and FQNNGV. The CDR3 length is 13 residues. Trimming removed 5 bases at V and 2 bases at J, with 10 bases between. CDR3 sequence: CASSPSVAYEQYF. CDR3 nucleotides: TGTGCCAGCAGCCCATCAGTGGCCTACGAGCAGTACTTC.

This clone was observed a single time. This chain uses TRBV5-6 with TRBJ2-2, with 8 bases that match TRBD1. CDR3 length equals 17 residues. V shed 2 bases, J shed 4 bases, and the junction held 10 bases outside the gene matches. From germline, CDR1 is SGHDT and CDR2 YYEEEE. The CDR3 is CASSFASGGTGTGELFF. CDR3 bases: TGTGCCAGCAGCTTTGCCTCAGGGGGCACGGGCACCGGGGAGCTGTTTTTT.

J is TRBJ1-4 and V is TRBV4-1; the match to TRBD1 covers 12 bases. The germline V gene has CDR1 MGHRA and CDR2 YSYEKL. The ends lost 1 base at V and 6 bases at J; junction bases unmatched: 0. The CDR3 consists of 15 residues. The CDR3 reads CASSQGDRGHEKLFF. The CDR3 DNA reads TGCGCCAGCAGCCAAGGGGACAGGGGGCATGAAAAACTGTTTTTT.

The rearrangement joins TRBV6-5 to TRBJ1-2, with D hard to call. The germline V gene encodes CDR1 MNHEY and CDR2 SVGAGI. V lost 6 bases and J 4 bases, leaving 15 bases between the germline ends. There are 14 residues in the CDR3. Here the CDR3 reads CASSHRNYLYGYTF. Here the CDR3 DNA reads TGTGCCAGCAGCCACAGAAATTACCTCTATGGCTACACCTTC.